This T cell receptor beta chain is drawn from a study of T cell changes during pregnancy in multiple sclerosis. The CDR3 is made up of 14 amino acids. Looked up from germline, CDR1 is LNHDA and CDR2 is SQIVND (reference sequence). V was cut by 7 bases and J by 6 bases, with 18 bases left in between. TCRdb's table, derived via immunoSEQ multiplex PCR, lists solely in-frame clones and lacks some. This table holds some 110,000 clones, roughly nine tenths found once. Source: peripheral blood, taken before pregnancy. The chain is built from TRBV19 and TRBJ1-2; weak D call: TRBD1 (5 bases). This clonotype originated in a female donor with multiple sclerosis, enrolled in a pregnancy study. The CDR3 loop reads CASNVYGQSDGYTF. The CDR3 bases are TGTGCCAGTAACGTATATGGACAATCGGATGGCTACACCTTC.